This T cell receptor (beta chain) was observed in a study of T cells in Graves' hyperthyroidism and ophthalmopathy. Amplification of TCR beta CDR3 regions was performed using RNA transcripts as template. An initial round of RT-PCR targeting the TCR CDR3 relied on the HTBI primer set. TCRdb reprocessed the multiplex PCR reads with MiXCR, giving one entry per CDR3 protein. The sample lists 550,000 to 650,000 distinct CDR3 sequences; around 13% were seen once. CDR3 length: 15 amino acids. Looked up from germline, CDR1 is SGHTA and CDR2 is FQGTGA. Losses at the gene ends were 3 bases for V and 3 bases for J; bases not matched to a gene: 3. Study-level findings and limits: In simple terms, a model built on 13 V-J features told ophthalmopathy apart from stable hyperthyroidism.

This clonotype showed up many times. The antigen remains unidentified. The clonotype was recovered from a woman aged 40 to 50 with Graves' hyperthyroidism. J is TRBJ2-3 and V is TRBV7-3; 10 nucleotides line up with TRBD2. Material for sequencing was blood. The CDR3 is CASSFPSGSTDTQYF. The CDR3 region has the DNA TGTGCCAGCAGCTTTCCTAGCGGGAGTACAGATACGCAGTATTTT.